Below, 15 T cell receptor beta chains from the same sample are listed, as sequenced in a study of cytomegalovirus exposure and HLA in healthy donors. The primer mix had 60 Vbeta and 13 Jbeta primers. The repertoire was sequenced with immunoSEQ multiplex PCR; TCRdb's copy has only in-frame clones and lacks some. Its table lists about 200,000 clones. Sequences were obtained from PBMCs. The receptors were sampled from a man aged 25-40 years in good health and CMV-seronegative.

The rearrangement links TRBV2 to TRBJ1-5; D is possibly TRBD1 (5 bases). With 2 bases removed from V and 9 bases from J, the gap between germline ends came to 17 bases. The CDR3 runs to 15 residues. CDR1 is SNHLY and CDR2 is FYNNEI in the germline V gene. CDR3 residues: CASSEFRDGGSPQHF. The CDR3 nucleotides are TGTGCCAGCAGTGAATTCCGGGACGGGGGATCGCCCCAGCATTTT.

This chain uses TRBV10-1 with TRBJ2-1; possible D gene TRBD1, 6 bases. The CDR3 is 14 residues long. The germline V and J ends were trimmed by 0 bases and 9 bases, with 12 bases remaining between them. Germline V gene data show CDR1 as WNHNN and CDR2 as SYGVQD (reference sequence). CDR3 in DNA: TGCGCCAGCAGTGAGTCGGGGGCGGCGGTTGAGCAGTTCTTC. As protein: CASSESGAAVEQFF.

The chain's CDR3 is CASSLVSGVSYEQYF. DNA for the CDR3: TGTGCCAGCAGCTTGGTTTCCGGGGTATCGTACGAGCAGTACTTC. The chain uses TRBV5-6 and TRBJ2-7; possible D gene TRBD2, 5 bases. Trimming removed 0 bases at V and 4 bases at J, with 14 bases between. Germline V gene lookup returns CDR1 SGHDT and CDR2 YYEEEE. The CDR3 is 15 residues long.

J is TRBJ2-2 and V is TRBV10-2; 11 nucleotides line up with TRBD2. After removal of 7 bases from V and 0 bases from J, the junction contained 16 bases not matched to a gene. Germline V gives CDR1 WSHSY, CDR2 SAAADI. CDR3 length: 20 amino acids. CDR3 region: CASKSLAGAPNSSNTGELFF. The CDR3 bases are TGCGCCAGCAAATCACTAGCGGGGGCCCCAAACTCCTCGAACACCGGGGAGCTGTTTTTT.

This chain connects TRBV28 to TRBJ1-5; 7 nucleotides line up with TRBD1. Per germline, CDR1 MDHEN and CDR2 SYDVKM. The junction had 13 bases not matched to a gene; V was cut back by 5 bases and J by 0 bases. This CDR3 comprises 18 residues. CDR3 in DNA: TGTGCCAGCAGTCTCAACTTACAGGGGCTCGATAGCAATCAGCCCCAGCATTTT. Encoded protein: CASSLNLQGLDSNQPQHF.

The chain has TRBV11-1 and TRBJ2-5, with D unclear. There are 16 residues in the CDR3. The V gene's germline CDR1 is SGHAT and CDR2 FQDESV (reference sequence). Trimming cost V 4 bases and J 5 bases, with 20 bases left between them. CDR3 bases: TGTGCCAGCAGCTCAAGCACGTCAGGAAAGTGGGAGACCCAGTACTTC. Its translation is CASSSSTSGKWETQYF.

The chain has TRBV5-6 and TRBJ1-1; D remains unclear. V shed 4 bases and J shed 0 bases, with 7 bases lying between them. This CDR3 region has 13 residues. Per germline, CDR1 SGHDT and CDR2 YYEEEE. CDR3 sequence reads: CASSTPMNTEAFF. CDR3 DNA: TGTGCCAGCAGCACACCAATGAACACTGAAGCTTTCTTT.

This sequence joins TRBV11-3 and TRBJ2-7; possible D gene TRBD2, 7 bases. This CDR3 comprises 14 residues. Per the germline V gene, CDR1 is SGHNT and CDR2 is YENEEA. Trimming took off 4 bases at V and 0 bases at J, with 10 bases between the two ends. In DNA form, the CDR3 reads TGTGCCAGCAGCTATGGGGGGGCCTCCTACGAGCAGTACTTC. Protein sequence: CASSYGGASYEQYF.

This chain joins TRBV19 and TRBJ2-3; TRBD1 might be the D (6 bases). The CDR3 length is 14 residues. CDR1 LNHDA and CDR2 SQIVND come from the germline V gene (reference sequence). The germline V and J ends were trimmed by 3 bases and 5 bases, with 12 bases remaining between them. CDR3 DNA: TGTGCCAGTAGTATGGGTGGGGGCAGAGATACGCAGTATTTT. It translates to CASSMGGGRDTQYF.

V gene TRBV10-1 combines with J gene TRBJ2-1, with 9 bases aligning to TRBD1. CDR1 and CDR2 (germline): WNHNN, SYGVQD (reference sequence). Trimming took 3 bases from V and 7 from J; bases not matched to a gene: 7. This CDR3 comprises 15 residues. The DNA for the CDR3 is TGCGCCAGCAGTGACCCTAACAGGGGGCCTAATGAGCAGTTCTTC. Translation gives CASSDPNRGPNEQFF.

The rearrangement uses TRBV6-5 and TRBJ1-1; D uncertain. Trimming pared 5 bases from V and 4 bases from J, leaving 17 bases between. The CDR3 sequence is 15 residues long. Germline values: CDR1 MNHEY, CDR2 SVGAGI. Here the CDR3 DNA reads TGTGCCAGCAGTCTACTTCCAGGAGAGGGCACTGAAGCTTTCTTT. It is translated as CASSLLPGEGTEAFF.

This chain links TRBV14 with TRBJ1-2, with 7 bases lining up with TRBD1. This CDR3 has 15 amino acids. Germline CDR1 is SGHDN and CDR2 is FVKESK. V lost 3 bases to trimming and J lost 7 bases; unmatched junction nucleotides: 11. Here the CDR3 reads CASSHEFDRASGYTF. The CDR3 coding sequence is TGTGCCAGCAGCCATGAATTCGACAGGGCAAGTGGCTACACCTTC.

This chain uses TRBV28 with TRBJ2-7; 15 bases line up with TRBD2. The CDR3 sequence is 17 residues long. Germline trimming cut 6 bases from V and 5 bases from J; bases unmatched to any gene: 11. Per germline, CDR1 MDHEN and CDR2 SYDVKM. The CDR3 DNA follows: TGTGCCAGCAGACCAGGACTAGCGGGAGGGCGGCTCGACGAGCAGTACTTC. Translation gives CASRPGLAGGRLDEQYF.

The V gene is TRBV30, the J gene TRBJ2-5, with a weak D call TRBD2 (7 bases). The V end was cut by 0 bases, the J end by 5 bases, with 19 bases between. The CDR3 extends over 16 amino acids. The germline V gene has CDR1 GTSNPN and CDR2 SVGIG (reference sequence). Here the CDR3 DNA reads TGTGCCTGGAGTGTACTAGGCGGGGGCCGTGGCGAGACCCAGTACTTC. As protein: CAWSVLGGGRGETQYF. Complete variable domain (other parts from reference TRBV30 and TRBJ2-5): SQTIHQWPATLVQPVGSPLSLECTVEGTSNPNLYWYRQAAGRGLQLLFYSVGIGQISSEVPQNLSASRPQDRQFILSSKKLLLSDSGFYLCAWSVLGGGRGETQYFGPGTRLLVL.

V gene TRBV19 combines with J gene TRBJ2-7; TRBD2 might be the D (7 bases). The germline gives CDR1 LNHDA, CDR2 SQIVND (reference sequence). The CDR3 is 16 residues long. Deletions cut 4 bases from V and 4 bases from J, with 20 bases between. CDR3 residues: CASSTRGGGFDYEQYF. CDR3 DNA sequence: TGTGCCAGTAGTACGCGAGGGGGGGGATTTGATTACGAGCAGTACTTC. The full variable domain, its missing parts supplied by reference TRBV19 and TRBJ2-7, is DGGITQSPKYLFRKEGQNVTLSCEQNLNHDAMYWYRQDPGQGLRLIYYSQIVNDFQKGDIAEGYSVSREKKESFPLTVTSAQKNPTAFYLCASSTRGGGFDYEQYFGPGTRLTVT.